This TCR beta chain was retrieved from a study of blood T cells in healthy people across ages. General study points: Relative to aged donors, long-lived donors carried more naive CD4+ cells and displayed higher diversity.

Investigators took about 9.4 milliliters of peripheral blood from every donor. This CDR3 spans 13 amino acids. V lost 6 bases, J lost 0 bases, and 6 bases lay in between. Looked up from germline, CDR1 is SGHRS and CDR2 is YFSETQ. Note on this clonotype: What it binds is not known.

A J-beta primer mix and a sample-barcoded 5' primer were used in a second PCR of roughly 6 to 11 cycles. TCRdb used MiXCR to reprocess the 5' RACE reads, holding one entry per CDR3 protein. The data contain approximately 600,000 distinct CDR3 sequences, under 70% of them singletons. This chain joins TRBV5-1 and TRBJ1-4; maybe TRBD1 (5 bases). Source material: blood. The receptor's source is a man aged 60 to 69 in good health. The CDR3 loop reads CASTGSTNEKLFF. For the CDR3, the DNA is TGCGCCAGCACAGGGTCAACTAATGAAAAACTGTTTTTT.